The 13 T cell receptor beta chains below all came from one sample that was sequenced in a study of blood T cell repertoires in COVID-19 (dated by TCRdb to 2020 to 2021). Library construction relied on the immunoSEQ multiplex PCR assay. Imported from immuneACCESS, the table was reduced by TCRdb to in-frame sequences with V and J called. These copies leave out some clones; in studies compared against another copy, an unresolved V gene accounts for under half, and the cause of the remainder is not known. This sample lists about 83,000 clones; 80% to 90% were detected once. The ten largest clones add up to roughly a sixth of the sample. The sequencing input was peripheral blood. Receptors were obtained from an elderly woman with acute or convalescent COVID-19.

V gene TRBV6-2 or TRBV6-3 combines with J gene TRBJ1-4; 8 positions match TRBD1. Germline V gives CDR1 MNHEY, CDR2 SVGEGT. The CDR3 consists of 15 residues. V shed 6 bases, J shed 2 bases, and the junction held 5 bases outside the gene matches. CDR3 bases: TGTGCCAGCAGCGACAGGGGAAGGACTAATGAAAAACTGTTTTTT. Protein product: CASSDRGRTNEKLFF.

The chain carries TRBV19 and TRBJ1-2; weak D call: TRBD1 (6 bases). The CDR3 contains 13 residues. Germline CDR1 reads LNHDA; CDR2 reads SQIVND (reference sequence). V shed 7 bases and J shed 8 bases, with 17 bases lying between them. The CDR3 DNA sequence: TGTGCCAGTAACCCAACAGGGCGCCCGGGCTACACCTTC. Translating gives CASNPTGRPGYTF.

This sequence joins TRBV27 and TRBJ1-1; 8 bases are a match to TRBD1. With 3 bases clipped from V and 6 bases from J, the junction kept 6 bases outside the gene matches. This CDR3 is built from 14 residues. CDR1 is MNHEY and CDR2 is SMNVEV in the germline V gene (reference sequence). The CDR3 protein is CASSLALGQAEAFF. The CDR3 bases are TGTGCCAGCAGTTTGGCCCTGGGACAGGCTGAAGCTTTCTTT.

This clone was counted a single time. The chain couples TRBV20-1 to TRBJ2-1; the D gene is possibly TRBD2 (5 bases). The germline V and J ends were trimmed by 4 bases and 6 bases, with 7 bases remaining between them. The CDR3 consists of 11 residues. From germline, CDR1 is DFQATT and CDR2 SNEGSKA (reference sequence). The CDR3 sequence: CSAISVNEQFF. In DNA form, the CDR3 reads TGCAGTGCTATTAGCGTCAATGAGCAGTTCTTC.

The chain recombines TRBV5-6 with TRBJ2-1; 14 nucleotides line up with TRBD2. Germline values: CDR1 SGHDT, CDR2 YYEEEE. V shed 4 bases, J shed 8 bases, and the junction held 2 bases outside the gene matches. The CDR3 is made up of 14 amino acids. Written as DNA, the CDR3 is TGTGCCAGCAGCCTGGGACTAGCGGGGGATGAGCAGTTCTTC. Amino acid sequence: CASSLGLAGDEQFF.

The chain recombines TRBV5-4 with TRBJ1-2, with 7 bases aligning to TRBD1. Germline V gives CDR1 SGHNT, CDR2 YYREEE (reference sequence). The CDR3 consists of 13 residues. Trimming cost V 0 bases and J 8 bases; bases outside gene matches: 4. CDR3 sequence: CASSLEGAEGYTF. For the CDR3, the DNA is TGTGCCAGCAGCTTGGAGGGGGCGGAAGGCTACACCTTC.

V is TRBV6-5 and J is TRBJ1-5, with TRBD1 identical over 8 bases. Germline assignment: CDR1 MNHEY and CDR2 SVGAGI. This CDR3 contains 14 residues. J was trimmed by 2 bases and V by 7 bases; bases with no gene match: 4. CDR3 nucleotides: TGTGCCAGCACCAAACAGGGGGGCAATCAGCCCCAGCATTTT. It codes for CASTKQGGNQPQHF.

The J gene is TRBJ1-3, the V gene TRBV19; 7 bases agree with TRBD1. Germline CDR1 is LNHDA and CDR2 is SQIVND (reference sequence). After removal of 4 bases from V and 0 bases from J, the junction contained 3 bases not matched to a gene. The CDR3 runs 15 residues. Here the CDR3 DNA reads TGTGCCAGTAGTACCGGGACAGTCTCTGGAAACACCATATATTTT. Its protein product is CASSTGTVSGNTIYF.

The chain links TRBV24-1 to TRBJ1-6; D not certain. The V gene lost 5 bases and the J gene lost 4 bases, with 8 bases spanning the gap. The V gene's germline CDR1 is KGHDR and CDR2 SFDVKD. The length of the CDR3 is 14 residues. This chain's CDR3 is CATSAADYNSPLHF. In DNA, the CDR3 is TGTGCCACCAGTGCGGCGGATTATAATTCACCCCTCCACTTT.

CDR3 in amino acids: CASSLSGARVVTGANVLTF. The CDR3 DNA follows: TGTGCCAGCAGTTTATCGGGCGCGAGGGTCGTTACTGGGGCCAACGTCCTGACTTTC. The chain employs TRBV27 and TRBJ2-6; D is perhaps TRBD2 (5 bases). The germline gives CDR1 MNHEY, CDR2 SMNVEV (reference sequence). The ends were cut back, 0 bases at V and 2 bases at J, with 17 bases in the middle. The CDR3 sequence is 19 residues long.

The gene calls are TRBV5-4 and TRBJ2-1; 8 bases map to TRBD2. This CDR3 contains 15 residues. Germline CDR1 reads SGHNT; CDR2 reads YYREEE (reference sequence). With 2 bases clipped from V and 6 bases from J, the junction kept 7 bases outside the gene matches. The CDR3 sequence is CASSFGGAAGNEQFF. The CDR3 DNA reads TGTGCCAGCAGCTTCGGGGGGGCCGCGGGCAATGAGCAGTTCTTC.

This clone showed up just a few times. V gene TRBV15 combines with J gene TRBJ1-4; D call uncertain. The CDR3 is made up of 13 amino acids. Germline V gene data show CDR1 as LNHNV and CDR2 as YYDKDF (reference sequence). The V end was cut by 0 bases, the J end by 6 bases, with 5 bases between. The CDR3: CATSREPDEKLFF. The CDR3 DNA follows: TGTGCCACCAGCAGAGAGCCGGATGAAAAACTGTTTTTT.

The chain recombines TRBV10-2 with TRBJ1-5; TRBD1 matches 9 bases. The CDR3 runs to 13 residues. V lost 0 bases and J lost 15; bases outside the gene matches: 6. Germline V lookup: CDR1 WSHSY, CDR2 SAAADI. DNA for the CDR3: TGCGCCAGCAGTGAGTCGGGACAGGGCGGTGGGCATTTT. Translation: CASSESGQGGGHF.